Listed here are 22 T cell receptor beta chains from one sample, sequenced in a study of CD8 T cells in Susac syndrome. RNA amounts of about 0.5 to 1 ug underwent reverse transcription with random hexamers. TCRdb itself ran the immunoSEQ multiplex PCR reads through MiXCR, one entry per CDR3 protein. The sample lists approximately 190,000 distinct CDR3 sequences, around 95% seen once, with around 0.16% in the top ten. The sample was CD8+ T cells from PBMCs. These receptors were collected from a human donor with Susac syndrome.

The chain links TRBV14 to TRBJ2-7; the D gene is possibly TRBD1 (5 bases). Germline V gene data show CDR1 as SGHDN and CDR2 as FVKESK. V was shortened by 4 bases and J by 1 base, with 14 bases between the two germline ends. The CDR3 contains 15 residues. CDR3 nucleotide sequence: TGTGCCAGCAGCCTAAATCAGGGAAGGTCCTACGAGCAGTACTTC. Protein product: CASSLNQGRSYEQYF.

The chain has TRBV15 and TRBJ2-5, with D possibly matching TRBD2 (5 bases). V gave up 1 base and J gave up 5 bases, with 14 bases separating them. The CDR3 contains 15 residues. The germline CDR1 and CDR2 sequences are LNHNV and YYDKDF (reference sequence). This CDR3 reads CATSRVRRDDETQYF. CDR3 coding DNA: TGTGCCACCAGCAGAGTGCGACGGGATGACGAGACCCAGTACTTC.

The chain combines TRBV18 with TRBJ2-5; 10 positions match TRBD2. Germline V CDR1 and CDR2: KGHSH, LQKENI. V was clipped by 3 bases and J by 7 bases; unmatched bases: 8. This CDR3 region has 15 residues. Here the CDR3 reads CASSPPGLARATQYF. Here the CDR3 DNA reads TGTGCCAGCTCACCTCCGGGACTAGCGAGGGCGACCCAGTACTTC. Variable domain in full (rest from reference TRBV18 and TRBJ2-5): NAGVMQNPRHLVRRRGQEARLRCSPMKGHSHVYWYRQLPEEGLKFMVYLQKENIIDESGMPKERFSAEFPKEGPSILRIQQVVRGDSAAYFCASSPPGLARATQYFGPGTRLLVL.

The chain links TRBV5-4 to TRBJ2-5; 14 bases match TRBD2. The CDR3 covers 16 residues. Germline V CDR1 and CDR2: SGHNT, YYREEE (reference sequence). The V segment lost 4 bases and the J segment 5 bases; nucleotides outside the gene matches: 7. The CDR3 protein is CASSGTSGGPGETQYF. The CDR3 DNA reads TGTGCCAGCAGCGGGACTAGCGGGGGCCCGGGGGAGACCCAGTACTTC.

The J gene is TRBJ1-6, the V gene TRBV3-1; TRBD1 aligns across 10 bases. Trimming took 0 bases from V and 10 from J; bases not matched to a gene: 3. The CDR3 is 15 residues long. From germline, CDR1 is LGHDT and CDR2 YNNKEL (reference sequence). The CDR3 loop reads CASSQEGQGISPLHF. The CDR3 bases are TGTGCCAGCAGCCAAGAGGGACAGGGGATATCACCCCTCCACTTT.

DNA for the CDR3: TGTGCCAGCAGTCAACAGCTTAACTATGGCTACACCTTC. Amino acids: CASSQQLNYGYTF. The chain links TRBV6-5 to TRBJ1-2, with D unclear. With 5 bases removed from V and 1 base from J, the gap between germline ends came to 8 bases. Germline V gene sequence: CDR1 MNHEY, CDR2 SVGAGI. This CDR3 region has 13 residues.

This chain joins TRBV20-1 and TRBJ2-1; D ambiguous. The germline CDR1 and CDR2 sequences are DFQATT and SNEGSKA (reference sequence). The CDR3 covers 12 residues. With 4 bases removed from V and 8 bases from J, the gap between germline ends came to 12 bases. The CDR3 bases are TGCAGTGCTAAGAGACCCGGCGATGAGCAGTTCTTC. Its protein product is CSAKRPGDEQFF.

The CDR3 nucleotides are TGCGCCAGCAGCGTTTATCGGGGCGGGAATGAGCAGTTCTTC. It yields the protein CASSVYRGGNEQFF. The rearrangement uses TRBV5-1 and TRBJ2-1; D may be TRBD1 or TRBD2 (5 bases each). Trimming took off 4 bases at V and 7 bases at J, with 15 bases between the two ends. Per germline, CDR1 SGHRS and CDR2 YFSETQ. The CDR3 contains 14 residues. Using reference TRBV5-1 and TRBJ2-1 for the parts outside the CDR3, the full variable domain is KAGVTQTPRYLIKTRGQQVTLSCSPISGHRSVSWYQQTPGQGLQFLFEYFSETQRNKGNFPGRFSGRQFSNSRSEMNVSTLELGDSALYLCASSVYRGGNEQFFGPGTRLTVL.

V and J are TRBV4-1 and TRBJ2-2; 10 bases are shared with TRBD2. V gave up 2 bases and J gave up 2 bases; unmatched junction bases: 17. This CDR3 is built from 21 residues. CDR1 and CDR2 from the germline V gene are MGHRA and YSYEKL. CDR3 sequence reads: CASSQPIATVAGGPNTGELFF. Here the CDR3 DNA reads TGCGCCAGCAGCCAACCCATCGCTACGGTAGCGGGGGGCCCTAACACCGGGGAGCTGTTTTTT.

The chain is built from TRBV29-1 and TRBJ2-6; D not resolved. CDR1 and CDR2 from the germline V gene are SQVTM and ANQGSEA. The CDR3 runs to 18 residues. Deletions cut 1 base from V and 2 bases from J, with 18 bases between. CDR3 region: CSVEAPGPPPAGANVLTF. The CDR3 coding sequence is TGCAGCGTTGAAGCCCCGGGTCCCCCCCCTGCTGGGGCCAACGTCCTGACTTTC.

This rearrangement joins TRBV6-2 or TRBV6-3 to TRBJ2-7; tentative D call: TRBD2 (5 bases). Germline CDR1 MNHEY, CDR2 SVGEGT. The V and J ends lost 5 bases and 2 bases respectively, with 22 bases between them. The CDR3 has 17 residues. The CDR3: CASSLALDDMRAYEQYF. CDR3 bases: TGTGCCAGCAGTCTCGCCCTCGACGACATGAGGGCCTACGAGCAGTACTTC.

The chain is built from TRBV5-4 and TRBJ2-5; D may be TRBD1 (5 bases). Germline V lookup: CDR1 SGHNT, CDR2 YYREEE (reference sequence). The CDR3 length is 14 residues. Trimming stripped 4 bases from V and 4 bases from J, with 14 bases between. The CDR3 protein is CASSNDWGRETQYF. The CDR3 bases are TGTGCCAGCAGCAATGACTGGGGCCGAGAGACCCAGTACTTC.

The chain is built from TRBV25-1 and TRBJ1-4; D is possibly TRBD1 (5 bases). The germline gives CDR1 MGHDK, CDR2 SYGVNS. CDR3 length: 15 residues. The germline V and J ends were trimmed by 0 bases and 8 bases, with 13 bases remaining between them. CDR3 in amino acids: CASSEYRGPEEKLFF. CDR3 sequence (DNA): TGTGCCAGCAGTGAATATAGGGGTCCGGAGGAAAAACTGTTTTTT.

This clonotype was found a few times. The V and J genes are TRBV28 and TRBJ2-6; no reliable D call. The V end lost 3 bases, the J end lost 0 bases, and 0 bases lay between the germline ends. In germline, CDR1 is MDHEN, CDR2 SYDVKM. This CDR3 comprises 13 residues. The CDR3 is CASSFSGANVLTF. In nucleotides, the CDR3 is TGTGCCAGCAGTTTCTCTGGGGCCAACGTCCTGACTTTC.

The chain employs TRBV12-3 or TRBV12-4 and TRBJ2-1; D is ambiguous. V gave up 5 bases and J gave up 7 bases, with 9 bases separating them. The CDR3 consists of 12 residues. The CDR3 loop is CASSTDRNEQFF. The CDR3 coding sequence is TGTGCCAGCAGTACCGACCGGAATGAGCAGTTCTTC.

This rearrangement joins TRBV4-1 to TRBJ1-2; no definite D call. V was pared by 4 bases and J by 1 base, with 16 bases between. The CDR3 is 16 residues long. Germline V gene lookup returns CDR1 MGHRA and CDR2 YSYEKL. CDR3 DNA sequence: TGCGCCAGCAGCCGTGACCCCGGACCTGTTAACTATGGCTACACCTTC. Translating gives CASSRDPGPVNYGYTF.

CDR3 sequence reads: CASSRTDWNTGELFF. CDR3 nucleotide sequence: TGTGCCAGCAGCCGTACAGATTGGAACACCGGGGAGCTGTTTTTT. The rearrangement links TRBV4-2 to TRBJ2-2; D unresolved. The CDR3 is made up of 15 amino acids. V gave up 4 bases and J gave up 1 base, with 10 bases separating them. In germline, CDR1 is LGHNA, CDR2 YNFKEQ.

The CDR3 reads CASSLSATNYGYTF. The DNA for the CDR3 is TGTGCCAGCAGTTTATCCGCCACTAACTATGGCTACACCTTC. The rearrangement uses TRBV28 and TRBJ1-2, with D hard to call. Per germline, CDR1 MDHEN and CDR2 SYDVKM. The CDR3 consists of 14 residues. Trimming shortened V by 1 base and J by 0 bases, and 6 bases separated the two germline ends.

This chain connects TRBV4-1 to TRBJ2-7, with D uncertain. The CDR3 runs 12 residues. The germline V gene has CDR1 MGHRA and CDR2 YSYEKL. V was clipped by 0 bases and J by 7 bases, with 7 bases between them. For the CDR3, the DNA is TGCGCCAGCAGCCAAGATCTGAAAGAGCAGTACTTC. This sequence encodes CASSQDLKEQYF.

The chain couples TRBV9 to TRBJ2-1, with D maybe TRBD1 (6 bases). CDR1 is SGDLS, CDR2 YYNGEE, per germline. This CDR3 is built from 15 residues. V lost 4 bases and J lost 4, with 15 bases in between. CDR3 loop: CASSLEDSRYNEQFF. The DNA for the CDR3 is TGTGCCAGCAGCCTGGAGGACAGTCGATACAATGAGCAGTTCTTC.

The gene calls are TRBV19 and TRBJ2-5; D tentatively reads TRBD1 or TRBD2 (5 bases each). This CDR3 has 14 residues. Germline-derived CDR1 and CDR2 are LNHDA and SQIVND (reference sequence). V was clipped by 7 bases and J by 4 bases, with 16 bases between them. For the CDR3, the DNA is TGTGCCAGTACCCCTACGGCAGGGAGAGAGACCCAGTACTTC. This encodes CASTPTAGRETQYF.

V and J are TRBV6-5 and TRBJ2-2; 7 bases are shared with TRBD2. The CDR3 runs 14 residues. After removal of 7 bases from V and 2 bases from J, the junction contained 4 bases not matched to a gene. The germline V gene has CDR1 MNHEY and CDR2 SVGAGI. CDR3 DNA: TGTGCCAGCATGGTAGCGGGTAACACCGGGGAGCTGTTTTTT. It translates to CASMVAGNTGELFF.